This TCR beta chain came from a study of regulatory T cells in long-lasting Graves disease (dated by TCRdb to the early 2020s). Looking at the study overall: Patients with newly diagnosed Graves' disease had been on antithyroid drugs for under 3 months. This study used TCR sequencing and RNA sequencing of peripheral blood to compare persistent Graves' disease patients against newly diagnosed Graves' disease patients. The study was registered as a clinical trial and conducted in China. A total of around 35 samples underwent TCR sequencing: around 13 from persistent and around 20 from newly diagnosed Graves' disease patients. Study-wide conclusions, independent of this receptor: Sequencing and analysis were restricted to the TCR beta chain. The study examined only peripheral blood because the primary lesion, thyroid tissue, could not be accessed. Persistent patients shared more public clonotypes among themselves (more than 2,500) than newly diagnosed patients did (approximately 870). Lower TCR Shannon entropy and fewer highly expanded clones were observed in persistent Graves' disease patients than in newly diagnosed patients, which suggested clonal expansion. The small sample size was acknowledged by the authors as a limitation that may reduce accuracy.

This clonotype came up a few times. The target of this receptor is not known. Within one base of it there is no much larger clone, and no base qualities were kept. Libraries were made using multiplex PCR. The sequencer listed for this sample is Illumina HiSeq 4000. CDR3 regions were amplified by Arm-PCR with iRepertoire HTBI primers to construct TCR beta libraries. PCR products were gel purified before sequencing. On the authors' methods: A total of roughly 65 TRBV and approximately 15 TRBJ segments were identified across samples and were used for gene usage analysis of CDR3 amino acid clonotypes. Filtered high-quality paired reads were merged into contigs using COPE and FqMerger. Contigs were aligned with BLAST to IMGT TRBV, TRBD and TRBJ reference genes, and CDR3 was defined per IMGT. Highly expanded clones were defined as clonotypes with a frequency above 0.1%. Shannon entropy was used to measure repertoire diversity, and the Gini coefficient was used to measure V-J evenness. A clonotype found in more than one individual was treated as public. TCRdb itself trimmed the public reads at Q25 with fastp, ran MiXCR and retained productive beta chains. Each entry is one CDR3 protein sequence, shown with its most common DNA and genes. Clone size and V and J calls follow TCRdb, not the original study. Recorded for this sample are 350,000 to 450,000 distinct CDR3 sequences; 12% of them occurred a single time. Approximately 19% of the sample rests with the top ten.

The meaning of the sample's time point label: newly diagnosed GD, antithyroid drugs for less than 3 months. For both TCR sequencing and RNA sequencing, RNA was extracted from PBMCs in TRIzol. The diagnosis of Graves' disease was made according to American Thyroid Association guidelines. The patients came from an endocrinology department in Xi'an, China. Each patient gave 9 to 10 milliliters of peripheral blood, collected in an EDTA anticoagulant tube. Ficoll Paque Plus density gradient separation was used to isolate PBMCs, and no further T cell sorting was done. An Agilent 2100 Bioanalyzer and agarose gel were used to assess RNA quality, and a NanoDrop 2000 was used to measure RNA concentration. The same data also went into a second study, on T cells in Graves' hyperthyroidism and ophthalmopathy. Drawing on the second study: Stable Graves' hyperthyroidism was defined as no progression to ophthalmopathy during 18 months of follow-up. Hyperthyroidism patients were aged 18 to 65 years and newly diagnosed, with disease duration of less than 2 months. Patients with uncontrolled infections, other autoimmune diseases, pregnancy or lactation were excluded. Diagnoses were based on clinical symptoms, serum thyroxine and TRAb, thyroid ultrasound and orbital computed tomography. The TCR CDR3 was subjected to a first round of RT-PCR using the HTBI primer set and the Qiagen OneStep RT-PCR kit. Most expanded thyroid clonotypes (frequency above 0.001) were also detected in blood, a finding suggesting that blood repertoires may reflect thyroid immune responses. In cross-validation, a model built on a 13 V-J signature told ophthalmopathy apart from stable hyperthyroidism with 85% to 90% sensitivity and about 81% specificity, and in testing the same model reached 80%/75%. During validation, the model predicted progression to ophthalmopathy a median of around 7 months ahead of onset, with almost 71% sensitivity and 72% to 85% specificity. To identify distinguishing TCR V-J signatures, a discovery cohort of about 95 patients was used, comprising 40 to 45 with Graves' ophthalmopathy and roughly 60 with stable Graves' hyperthyroidism. Prospective prediction of ophthalmopathy was tested in an independent validation cohort consisting of fewer than 20 hyperthyroidism patients and 17 patients who later progressed to ophthalmopathy. For training and testing, the approximately 92 patients in the discovery cohort were randomly divided in a 7:3 ratio. In about six Graves' hyperthyroidism patients, the study also compared T-cell repertoires from thyroid tissue with T-cell repertoires from blood. After sampling, hyperthyroidism patients received methimazole starting at 30 mg daily, and ophthalmopathy patients received high-dose intravenous methylprednisolone. A second multiplex PCR round built the libraries, followed by size selection and purification. Paired-end sequencing of the libraries was performed with 100 bp reads on an Illumina HiSeq2000. Raw data were processed with SOAPnuke, discarding reads with adapters, uncalled bases, mean Phred below 15, or no exact constant-primer or identifier match. COPE v1.2.5 was used to merge high-quality paired reads, and clonotypes were defined as unique nucleotide sequences. MiTCR v1.1 was used to align the clonotypes against IMGT TRBV, TRBD and TRBJ reference segments. Only V-J combinations with frequency above 0.0001, covering 98% to 99.2% of repertoires, were analysed. The TCS score was defined as the ratio of F50 (clonal expansion) to E x V (chaos), calculated using BLOSUM62-based TCRdist between CDR3 peptides within each V-J. Welch's t-statistics and random forest reduced around 550 V-J features to 10 to 15, which were used in a naive Bayes classifier (R e1071). Sample size was not statistically predetermined, and investigators were not blinded to group allocation. According to the paper, TCR Vbeta CDR3 sequencing was carried out on over 130 peripheral blood samples, which came from 40 to 45 ophthalmopathy, around 75 hyperthyroidism and approximately 17 progressor patients.

The TCR sequence derives from a young woman with Graves disease. Donor details come from another sample of the same person, matched by shared clones. The input for sequencing was peripheral blood mononuclear cells (PBMCs), taken at new diagnosis, from a patient treated with antithyroid drugs.

CDR3 loop: CASSLVASGLYNEQFF. The DNA sequence is given as TGTGCCAGCAGCTTAGTCGCTAGCGGCCTCTACAATGAGCAGTTCTTC. Here the chain combines TRBV7-2 and TRBJ2-1; the junction holds 7 bases that match TRBD2. From its cysteine to its phenylalanine, the CDR3 spans 16 amino acids. Just CDR3 DNA is preserved here, 48 bases in frame from base 1. Trimming accounts for 1 base at V and 3 bases at J, while the number of junction bases matched to no gene is 6. CDR1 is given as SGHTA and CDR2 as FQGNSA, both from the germline V gene.